A selection of T cell receptor beta chains follows, all from one sample in a study of T cell repertoires in cytomegalovirus infection. TCRdb analysed the reads with MiXCR anew, one entry per CDR3 protein. The data contain some 150,000 distinct CDR3 sequences, less than 25% of them singletons. Material for sequencing was PBMCs. The source is a human donor in good health (CMV status not recorded). Some clones in this sample may be carry-over from other donors' samples. Each CDR3 is given with its conserved first and last residue.

J | V | length | CDR3
TRBJ2-2 | TRBV6-1 | 14 | CASTASPNTGELFF
TRBJ2-5 | TRBV5-1 | 15 | CASSLAPTGQETQYF
TRBJ1-2 | TRBV6-6 | 14 | CASSSTDQPHGYTF
TRBJ2-1 | TRBV7-2 | 15 | CANSLAGSSYNEQFF
TRBJ2-5 | TRBV7-9 | 12 | CASTGQGETQYF
TRBJ2-1 | TRBV11-2 | 15 | CASSLRSGGYNEQFF
TRBJ1-4 | TRBV29-1 | 13 | CSVGSATNEKLFF
TRBJ2-3 | TRBV5-1 | 14 | CASSTGTAGDTQYF
TRBJ1-1 | TRBV7-2 | 13 | CASRRTRNTEAFF
TRBJ1-1 | TRBV25-1 | 13 | CASSGGVGTEAFF